This T cell receptor (beta chain) was recovered during a study of T-cell memory formation after mild COVID-19. TCRdb used MiXCR to reprocess the 5' RACE reads, holding one entry per CDR3 protein. This sample yields about 560,000 distinct CDR3 sequences, of which about 22% are seen a single time; around 7.7% belongs to the top ten. V was shortened by 0 bases and J by 3 bases, with 13 bases between the two germline ends. The CDR3 is 16 amino acids. Germline CDR1 SGHRS, CDR2 YFSETQ. This clonotype appeared a few times. The rearrangement joins TRBV5-1 to TRBJ2-1; tentative D call: TRBD2 (6 bases). The receptor was isolated from an adult woman who had mild COVID-19 (a few samples of this study predate the infection). Cell type and time point are not known. Sequencing used PBMCs or a T cell subset sorted from them (not recorded which). DNA of the CDR3: TGCGCCAGCAGCTTGGCGGGGGATCACCTCTACAATGAGCAGTTCTTC. This encodes CASSLAGDHLYNEQFF. Filled out from reference TRBV5-1 and TRBJ2-1, the complete variable domain reads KAGVTQTPRYLIKTRGQQVTLSCSPISGHRSVSWYQQTPGQGLQFLFEYFSETQRNKGNFPGRFSGRQFSNSRSEMNVSTLELGDSALYLCASSLAGDHLYNEQFFGPGTRLTVL.